The 29 T cell receptor beta chains below come from one sample, sequenced in a study of cytomegalovirus exposure and HLA in healthy donors. PCR involved 60 Vbeta and 13 Jbeta primers. Here immunoSEQ multiplex PCR was the method, and the copy in TCRdb shows in-frame clones only, minus some. Of roughly 130,000 clones in the sample, roughly four fifths were seen once. The sample taken for sequencing was PBMCs. The receptors come from a woman aged 45-59 years in good health and CMV-seropositive.

This CDR3 is CASSLGQGHDGYTF. Here the CDR3 DNA reads TGTGCCAGCAGCTTGGGACAGGGGCACGATGGCTACACCTTC. The V and J genes are TRBV5-8 and TRBJ1-2; 8 bases align to TRBD1. CDR1 is SGHTS, CDR2 YDEGEE, per germline. The CDR3 contains 14 residues. V lost 0 bases and J lost 6; bases outside the gene matches: 4.

This clone was observed a handful of times. This chain's CDR3 is CASKREALNYGYTF. The DNA of the CDR3 is TGCGCCAGCAAGAGGGAAGCTCTTAACTATGGCTACACCTTC. The chain uses TRBV5-1 and TRBJ1-2; D unclear. CDR1 is SGHRS, CDR2 YFSETQ, per germline. This CDR3 contains 14 residues. Trimming left V 6 bases short and J 1 base short, with 13 bases between.

The V gene is TRBV6-1, the J gene TRBJ2-7; maybe TRBD1 (6 bases). The CDR3 extends over 15 amino acids. Germline lookup yields CDR1 MNHNS and CDR2 SASEGT. Trimming cost V 10 bases and J 2 bases, with 21 bases left between them. CDR3 sequence: CATSALQGTPYEQYF. The DNA of the CDR3 is TGTGCCACATCTGCACTGCAGGGGACCCCCTACGAGCAGTACTTC.

Regarding this clone: At one end the junction does not follow the germline gene, possibly because of a read error. This chain uses TRBV7-9 with TRBJ2-5, with a weak D call TRBD2 (5 bases). There are 15 residues in the CDR3. Looked up from germline, CDR1 is SEHNR and CDR2 is FQNEAQ (reference sequence). In nucleotides, the CDR3 is TGTTCCAGCAGCTTAGTCGTTGCGGGCGAAGAGACCCAGTACTTC. Translation gives CSSSLVVAGEETQYF.

The CDR3 is CASSSRARNEQFF. Here the CDR3 DNA reads TGTGCCAGCAGCTCCAGGGCGCGGAATGAGCAGTTCTTC. The J gene is TRBJ2-1, the V gene TRBV13; D is possibly TRBD1 (5 bases). The germline V gene encodes CDR1 PRHDT and CDR2 FYEKMQ (reference sequence). The length of the CDR3 is 13 residues. Trimming removed 4 bases from V and 7 bases from J, with 11 bases in between.

There are a few counts of this clone. V gene TRBV5-4 combines with J gene TRBJ2-6; the match to TRBD2 covers 7 bases. Germline CDR1 reads SGHNT; CDR2 reads YYREEE (reference sequence). This CDR3 is 16 amino acids long. V dropped 4 bases and J dropped 1; count of bases not matched to a gene: 5. The CDR3 bases are TGTGCCAGCAGCATCGGGGGGTTGTCTGGGGCCAACGTCCTGACTTTC. This encodes CASSIGGLSGANVLTF.

This chain uses TRBV19 with TRBJ1-2, with 7 bases identical to TRBD1. V shed 5 bases and J 7 bases; nucleotides not matched to a gene: 4. The V gene's germline CDR1 is LNHDA and CDR2 SQIVND (reference sequence). This CDR3 spans 12 amino acids. The CDR3 coding sequence is TGTGCCAGTAGTCACAGGGGAGGTGGCTACACCTTC. Its protein is CASSHRGGGYTF.

J is TRBJ2-5 and V is TRBV7-2; D is unclear. V was trimmed by 11 bases and J by 2 bases, leaving 18 bases between them. The CDR3 length is 14 residues. The germline V gene has CDR1 SGHTA and CDR2 FQGNSA. In nucleotides, the CDR3 is TGTGCCGGAGCCAATGAGGCCTTACAAGAGACCCAGTACTTC. Encoded protein: CAGANEALQETQYF.

This rearrangement joins TRBV27 to TRBJ1-2; TRBD1 matches 11 bases. V trimming: 5 bases; J trimming: 2 bases; junction bases outside the gene matches: 7. In germline, CDR1 is MNHEY, CDR2 SMNVEV (reference sequence). This CDR3 is built from 16 residues. The CDR3 region has the DNA TGTGCCAGCAGTCCCATAGGACAGGGGGCAAACTATGGCTACACCTTC. Translation gives CASSPIGQGANYGYTF.

This clone was found a few times. V is TRBV6-5 and J is TRBJ2-6; D is unresolved. CDR1 is MNHEY, CDR2 SVGAGI, per germline. Between the trimmed V and J ends, which lost 6 bases and 1 base, there was a span of 10 bases. The CDR3 loop spans 15 amino acids. The CDR3 protein is CASRGLLSGANVLTF. In DNA form, the CDR3 reads TGTGCCAGCAGGGGCCTGCTATCTGGGGCCAACGTCCTGACTTTC.

The chain uses TRBV2 and TRBJ1-5; perhaps TRBD1 as D (5 bases). This CDR3 region has 12 residues. Trimming stripped 6 bases from V and 9 bases from J, with 12 bases between. Germline V gene sequence: CDR1 SNHLY, CDR2 FYNNEI. CDR3 protein: CASRRGSMPQHF. The CDR3 DNA follows: TGTGCCAGCAGGCGGGGCTCCATGCCCCAGCATTTT.

This chain links TRBV30 with TRBJ1-1, with D tentatively TRBD1 (6 bases). Trimming took off 0 bases at V and 9 bases at J, with 8 bases between the two ends. CDR3 length equals 11 residues. Germline-derived CDR1 and CDR2 are GTSNPN and SVGIG (reference sequence). CDR3 bases: TGTGCCTGGAGTGTACAGGGTAAAGCTTTCTTT. This gives the protein CAWSVQGKAFF.

The rearrangement uses TRBV9 and TRBJ2-2, with D possibly TRBD1 on 5 matching bases. The V end lost 6 bases, the J end lost 2 bases, and 11 bases lay between the germline ends. The length of the CDR3 is 14 residues. Germline CDR1 SGDLS, CDR2 YYNGEE. CDR3 in amino acids: CASTDRQNTGELFF. The CDR3 nucleotides are TGTGCCAGCACTGACAGACAAAACACCGGGGAGCTGTTTTTT.

The genes are TRBV6-1 and TRBJ2-4; perhaps TRBD1 as D (6 bases). Trimming took 1 base from V and 7 from J, leaving 8 bases between them. The CDR3 runs 13 residues. Per the germline V gene, CDR1 is MNHNS and CDR2 is SASEGT. In DNA, the CDR3 is TGTGCCAGCAGTGAAGTCAGGGGTAACATTCAGTACTTC. Translating it yields CASSEVRGNIQYF.

This clone was seen just once. The chain carries TRBV7-9 and TRBJ1-5, with 8 nucleotides matching TRBD1. The CDR3 sequence is 18 residues long. V trimming: 4 bases; J trimming: 0 bases; junction bases outside the gene matches: 11. The germline V gene has CDR1 SEHNR and CDR2 FQNEAQ (reference sequence). The CDR3 region is CASSSDRGIGYSNQPQHF. CDR3 DNA: TGTGCCAGCAGCTCCGACAGGGGAATCGGATATAGCAATCAGCCCCAGCATTTT.

The V and J genes are TRBV15 and TRBJ2-5, with D possibly TRBD2 on 6 matching bases. V dropped 5 bases and J dropped 1 base, with 8 bases sitting between them. Germline assignment: CDR1 LNHNV and CDR2 YYDKDF (reference sequence). The CDR3 sequence is 13 residues long. CDR3 sequence (DNA): TGTGCCACCAGCGACGGGGGCCAAGAGACCCAGTACTTC. The encoded protein is CATSDGGQETQYF.

In this sample, this clone turned up a few times. The chain uses TRBV18 and TRBJ2-7, with D tentatively TRBD1 (5 bases). V gave up 2 bases and J gave up 7 bases, with 6 bases separating them. This CDR3 contains 11 residues. CDR1 is KGHSH, CDR2 LQKENI, per germline. The CDR3 DNA reads as TGTGCCAGCTCACCAGGGGCGGAGCAGTACTTC. Residues: CASSPGAEQYF.

The rearrangement links TRBV4-1 to TRBJ2-1, with a possible D match to TRBD2 (6 bases). V was pared by 2 bases and J by 3 bases, with 8 bases between. This CDR3 has 14 residues. In germline, CDR1 is MGHRA, CDR2 YSYEKL. CDR3 sequence reads: CASSQRTNYNEQFF. The CDR3 DNA is TGCGCCAGCAGCCAAAGGACTAACTACAATGAGCAGTTCTTC.

V and J are TRBV19 and TRBJ2-2, with TRBD1 as a possible D gene (5 bases). Trimming took off 3 bases at V and 6 bases at J, with 11 bases between the two ends. This CDR3 is 14 amino acids long. CDR1 is LNHDA, CDR2 SQIVND, per germline (reference sequence). CDR3 residues: CASSIMGRSGELFF. CDR3 bases: TGTGCCAGTAGTATCATGGGGCGGTCCGGGGAGCTGTTTTTT.

The J gene is TRBJ2-2, the V gene TRBV11-2, with 8 nucleotides matching TRBD2. The CDR3 totals 17 residues. CDR1 and CDR2 (germline): SGHAT, FQNNGV. The V gene end was trimmed by 3 bases and the J gene end by 4 bases; junction bases not matched to a gene: 10. CDR3 DNA sequence: TGTGCCAGCAGCTTCCCCTCGGGAGGGGTCGGCACCGGGGAGCTGTTTTTT. This gives the protein CASSFPSGGVGTGELFF.

This clone is a singleton in its sample. This sequence joins TRBV30 and TRBJ1-5; 8 positions agree with TRBD1. J was trimmed by 0 bases and V by 0 bases; bases with no gene match: 7. This CDR3 spans 17 amino acids. Germline CDR1 GTSNPN, CDR2 SVGIG (reference sequence). The CDR3 sequence: CAWSVSRTGYSNQPQHF. CDR3 DNA: TGTGCCTGGAGTGTCTCTCGGACAGGGTATAGCAATCAGCCCCAGCATTTT.

The rearrangement links TRBV6-5 to TRBJ2-2; D unclear. The CDR3 runs to 16 residues. Deletions cut 4 bases from V and 0 bases from J, with 12 bases between. The germline CDR1 and CDR2 sequences are MNHEY and SVGAGI. CDR3 sequence reads: CASSSPGSANTGELFF. Here the CDR3 DNA reads TGTGCCAGCAGTTCCCCCGGCAGCGCGAACACCGGGGAGCTGTTTTTT.

This clone was recorded a few times. This sequence joins TRBV10-3 and TRBJ1-2, with 8 bases matching TRBD1. The CDR3 sequence is 14 residues long. V was clipped by 3 bases and J by 4 bases; unmatched bases: 4. Germline CDR1 is ENHRY and CDR2 is SYGVKD. DNA of the CDR3: TGTGCCATCAGTGAAGGGACAGGAATCTATGGCTACACCTTC. It is translated as CAISEGTGIYGYTF.

In this sample, this clone turned up a few times. J is TRBJ2-6 and V is TRBV19; 15 positions agree with TRBD2. Germline CDR1 reads LNHDA; CDR2 reads SQIVND (reference sequence). The V and J ends lost 10 bases and 0 bases, in that order; junction bases with no gene match: 13. The length of the CDR3 is 20 residues. The chain's CDR3 is CATPGWGLAGGNSGANVLTF. CDR3 DNA: TGTGCCACCCCAGGGTGGGGACTAGCGGGGGGAAACTCTGGGGCCAACGTCCTGACTTTC.

The rearrangement uses TRBV5-1 and TRBJ2-2, with 14 bases aligning to TRBD2. The J segment lost 4 bases and the V segment lost 3 bases, leaving 2 bases of the junction unmatched. The V gene's germline CDR1 is SGHRS and CDR2 YFSETQ. The CDR3 is made up of 16 amino acids. CDR3 region: CASSWGLAGVTGELFF. The CDR3 DNA is TGCGCCAGCAGCTGGGGACTAGCGGGAGTCACCGGGGAGCTGTTTTTT.

The chain recombines TRBV19 with TRBJ2-7; 9 nucleotides align to TRBD1. This CDR3 has 16 residues. The V segment lost 2 bases and the J segment 6 bases; nucleotides outside the gene matches: 11. The germline CDR1 and CDR2 sequences are LNHDA and SQIVND (reference sequence). CDR3 in amino acids: CASSILAGTGLSEQYF. The DNA of the CDR3 is TGTGCCAGTAGTATACTCGCCGGGACAGGGTTATCCGAGCAGTACTTC.

The V gene is TRBV4-1, the J gene TRBJ2-5; 7 bases align to TRBD2. Germline-derived CDR1 and CDR2 are MGHRA and YSYEKL. This CDR3 has 15 residues. The ends lost 0 bases at V and 7 bases at J; junction bases unmatched: 8. The CDR3 loop is CASSQEASQRGTQYF. The CDR3 DNA follows: TGCGCCAGCAGCCAAGAAGCCAGCCAGCGGGGGACCCAGTACTTC.

The chain has TRBV19 and TRBJ2-5, with 7 bases identical to TRBD2. V shed 5 bases and J 3 bases; nucleotides not matched to a gene: 12. The length of the CDR3 is 16 residues. Germline CDR1 LNHDA, CDR2 SQIVND (reference sequence). CDR3 protein: CASSPTLGGSKETQYF. The DNA of the CDR3 is TGTGCCAGTAGTCCCACTTTGGGAGGGTCGAAAGAGACCCAGTACTTC.

This clone was counted only a few times. The CDR3 loop is CASSPSGLNLETQYF. The CDR3 region has the DNA TGTGCCAGCAGTCCGTCAGGACTTAACTTAGAGACCCAGTACTTC. V gene TRBV2 combines with J gene TRBJ2-5; tentative D call: TRBD2 (5 bases). Germline V gene sequence: CDR1 SNHLY, CDR2 FYNNEI. Trimming cost V 5 bases and J 4 bases, with 17 bases left between them. The CDR3 contains 15 residues.